This T cell receptor (beta chain) was observed in a study of regulatory T cells in long-lasting Graves disease. CDR3 length equals 15 residues. V was clipped by 6 bases and J by 5 bases, with 19 bases between them. Time point given: newly diagnosed GD, antithyroid drugs for less than 3 months. PBMC RNA served as the TCR library source. In this sample, this clonotype turned up many times. Through Arm-PCR of CDR3 regions and iRepertoire HTBI primers, TCR beta libraries were built. TCRdb fed the multiplex PCR reads into MiXCR, producing one record per CDR3 protein. Seen here are 380,000 or so distinct CDR3 sequences, around 15% observed once, and the top ten hold 20% to 25%. This sample also belongs to another study, concerning T cells in Graves' hyperthyroidism and ophthalmopathy.

V is TRBV12-3 or TRBV12-4 and J is TRBJ2-5; tentative D call: TRBD1 (6 bases). This specimen was peripheral blood mononuclear cells (PBMCs), taken at new diagnosis, from a patient treated with antithyroid drugs. This TCR was recovered from a woman younger than 35 with Graves disease. DNA of the CDR3: TGTGCCAGCAGCGGGACACCCTTCGGCAGGGAGACCCAGTACTTC. Its protein product is CASSGTPFGRETQYF.